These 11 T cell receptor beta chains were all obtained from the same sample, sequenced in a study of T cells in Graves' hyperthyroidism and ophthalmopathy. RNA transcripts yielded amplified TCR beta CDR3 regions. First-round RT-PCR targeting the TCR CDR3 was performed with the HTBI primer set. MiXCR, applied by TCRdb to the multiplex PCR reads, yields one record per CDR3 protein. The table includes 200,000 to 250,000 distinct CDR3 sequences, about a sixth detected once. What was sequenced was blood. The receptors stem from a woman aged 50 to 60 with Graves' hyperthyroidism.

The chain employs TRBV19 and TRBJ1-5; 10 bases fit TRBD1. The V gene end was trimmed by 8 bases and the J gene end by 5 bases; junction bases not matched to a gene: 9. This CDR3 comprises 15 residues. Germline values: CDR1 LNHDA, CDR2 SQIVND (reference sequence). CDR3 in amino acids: CASVSSTGGDQPQHF. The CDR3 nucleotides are TGTGCCAGTGTGTCCTCGACAGGGGGCGATCAGCCCCAGCATTTT.

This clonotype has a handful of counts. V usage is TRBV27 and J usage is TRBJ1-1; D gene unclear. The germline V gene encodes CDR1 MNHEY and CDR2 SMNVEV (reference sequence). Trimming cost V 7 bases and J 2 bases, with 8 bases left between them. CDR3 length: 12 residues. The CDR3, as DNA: TGTGCCAGCACCTCGCCAAACACTGAAGCTTTCTTT. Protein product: CASTSPNTEAFF.

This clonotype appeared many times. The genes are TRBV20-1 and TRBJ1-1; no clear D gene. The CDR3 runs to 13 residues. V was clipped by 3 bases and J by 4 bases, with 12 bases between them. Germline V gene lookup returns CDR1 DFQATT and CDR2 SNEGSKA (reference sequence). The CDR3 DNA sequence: TGCAGTGCTAGGGTCCCCGCCTCCACTGAAGCTTTCTTT. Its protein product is CSARVPASTEAFF.

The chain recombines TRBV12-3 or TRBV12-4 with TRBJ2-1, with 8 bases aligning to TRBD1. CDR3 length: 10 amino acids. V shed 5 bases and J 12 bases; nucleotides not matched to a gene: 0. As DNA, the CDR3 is TGTGCCAGCAGTGGGACAGGGCAGTTCTTC. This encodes CASSGTGQFF.

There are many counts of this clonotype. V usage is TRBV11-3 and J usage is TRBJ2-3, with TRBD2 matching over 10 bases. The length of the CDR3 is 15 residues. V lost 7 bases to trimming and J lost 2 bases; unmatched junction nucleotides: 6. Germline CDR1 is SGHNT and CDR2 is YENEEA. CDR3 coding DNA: TGTGCCAGCAACCTAGCGGGAGCGACCACAGATACGCAGTATTTT. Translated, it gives CASNLAGATTDTQYF.

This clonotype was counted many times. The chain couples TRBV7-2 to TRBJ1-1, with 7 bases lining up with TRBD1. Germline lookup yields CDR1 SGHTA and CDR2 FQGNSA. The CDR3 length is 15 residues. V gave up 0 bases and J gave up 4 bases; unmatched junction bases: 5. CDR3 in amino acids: CASSLARGGGTEAFF. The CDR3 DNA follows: TGTGCCAGCAGCTTAGCGAGAGGGGGCGGCACTGAAGCTTTCTTT.

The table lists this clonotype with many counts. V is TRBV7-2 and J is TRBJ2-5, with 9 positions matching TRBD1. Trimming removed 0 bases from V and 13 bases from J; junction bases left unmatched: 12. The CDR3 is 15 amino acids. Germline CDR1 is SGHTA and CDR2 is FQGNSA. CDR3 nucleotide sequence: TGTGCCAGCAGCTTAGCGAAGAAGGACAGGGGATCAGTGTACTTC. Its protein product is CASSLAKKDRGSVYF.

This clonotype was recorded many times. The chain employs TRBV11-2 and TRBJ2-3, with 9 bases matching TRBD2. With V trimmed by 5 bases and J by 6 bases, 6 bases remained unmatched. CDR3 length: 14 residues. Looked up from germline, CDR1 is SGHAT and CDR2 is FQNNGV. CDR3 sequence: CASSPTSGVDTQYF. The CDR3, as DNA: TGTGCCAGCAGCCCGACTAGCGGAGTGGATACGCAGTATTTT. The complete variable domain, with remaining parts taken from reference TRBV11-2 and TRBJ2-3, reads EAGVAQSPRYKIIEKRQSVAFWCNPISGHATLYWYQQILGQGPKLLIQFQNNGVVDDSQLPKDRFSAERLKGVDSTLKIQPAKLEDSAVYLCASSPTSGVDTQYFGPGTRLTVL.

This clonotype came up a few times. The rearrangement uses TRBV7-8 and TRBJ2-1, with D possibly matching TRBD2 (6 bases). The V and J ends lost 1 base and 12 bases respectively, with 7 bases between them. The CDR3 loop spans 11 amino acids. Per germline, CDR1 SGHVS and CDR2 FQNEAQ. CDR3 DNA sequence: TGTGCCAGCAGCTTAGGGGGAGGGCAGTTCTTC. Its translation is CASSLGGGQFF.

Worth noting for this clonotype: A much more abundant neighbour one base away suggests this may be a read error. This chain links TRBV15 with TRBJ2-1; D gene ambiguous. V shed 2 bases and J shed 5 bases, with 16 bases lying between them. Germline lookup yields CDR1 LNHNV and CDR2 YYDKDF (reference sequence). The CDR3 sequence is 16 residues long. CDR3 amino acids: CATSRSGSPPHNEQFF. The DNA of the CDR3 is TGTGCCACCAGCAGATCCGGTTCCCCACCGCACAATGAGCAGTTCTTC.

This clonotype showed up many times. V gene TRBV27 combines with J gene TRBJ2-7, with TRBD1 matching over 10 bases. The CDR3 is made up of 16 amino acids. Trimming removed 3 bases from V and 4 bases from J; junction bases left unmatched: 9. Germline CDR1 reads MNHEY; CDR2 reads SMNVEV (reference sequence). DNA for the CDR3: TGTGCCAGCAGTTTGAGTAGTGGGGACAGGGGATACGAGCAGTACTTC. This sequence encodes CASSLSSGDRGYEQYF.